One and the same sample provided the 20 T cell receptor beta chains below, sequenced in a study of cytomegalovirus exposure and HLA in healthy donors. PCR was performed using 60 Vbeta and 13 Jbeta primers. Sequencing used immunoSEQ multiplex PCR; TCRdb keeps in-frame clones, though not all of them. This table lists 77,000 or so clones. Sequenced: PBMCs. Receptors were obtained from a man aged 25-40 years in good health and CMV-seronegative.

This chain links TRBV15 with TRBJ2-7, with 7 positions matching TRBD1. From germline, CDR1 is LNHNV and CDR2 YYDKDF (reference sequence). Trimming removed 4 bases from V and 0 bases from J; junction bases left unmatched: 3. The CDR3 length is 14 residues. The CDR3 region has the DNA TGTGCCACCAGCACTGGGGACAGCTCCTACGAGCAGTACTTC. Amino acids: CATSTGDSSYEQYF.

The chain joins TRBV9 to TRBJ1-4, with D maybe TRBD1 (6 bases). The germline CDR1 and CDR2 sequences are SGDLS and YYNGEE. The CDR3 sequence is 14 residues long. The germline V and J ends were trimmed by 3 bases and 8 bases, with 14 bases remaining between them. The chain's CDR3 is CASSAHRVGEKLFF. Here the CDR3 DNA reads TGTGCCAGCAGCGCACACAGGGTTGGGGAAAAACTGTTTTTT.

The rearrangement links TRBV4-3 to TRBJ2-1; 8 nucleotides align to TRBD2. V lost 1 base, J lost 6 bases, and 11 bases stayed unmatched. In germline, CDR1 is LGHNA, CDR2 YSLEER. CDR3 length: 17 residues. The CDR3: CASSQATWTSMGNEQFF. CDR3 coding DNA: TGCGCCAGCAGCCAAGCCACCTGGACTAGCATGGGCAATGAGCAGTTCTTC.

The rearrangement uses TRBV15 and TRBJ1-2, with a possible D match to TRBD1 (6 bases). This CDR3 has 12 amino acids. V lost 5 bases and J 5 bases, leaving 9 bases between the germline ends. Looked up from germline, CDR1 is LNHNV and CDR2 is YYDKDF (reference sequence). CDR3 sequence: CATSRQGYGYTF. The CDR3 DNA follows: TGTGCCACCAGCCGCCAGGGGTATGGCTACACCTTC.

J is TRBJ1-1 and V is TRBV15; 8 positions agree with TRBD1. This CDR3 has 15 amino acids. Looked up from germline, CDR1 is LNHNV and CDR2 is YYDKDF (reference sequence). J was trimmed by 3 bases and V by 7 bases; bases with no gene match: 10. The CDR3 here is CATTTQQGDHTEAFF. The CDR3 nucleotides are TGTGCCACCACCACCCAACAGGGGGATCACACTGAAGCTTTCTTT.

The CDR3 nucleotides read TGTGCCAGCAGCTCTGGGACTACGTTTTACAATGAGCAGTTCTTC. Protein product: CASSSGTTFYNEQFF. The V call is TRBV11-2, the J call TRBJ2-1, with TRBD2 matching 7 bases. Unmatched junction bases numbered 7, after V lost 4 bases and J lost 4 bases. Germline V lookup: CDR1 SGHAT, CDR2 FQNNGV. This CDR3 spans 15 amino acids.

The J gene is TRBJ1-5, the V gene TRBV6-1; 9 bases fit TRBD1. This CDR3 has 16 residues. The germline gives CDR1 MNHNS, CDR2 SASEGT. V shed 3 bases, J shed 3 bases, and the junction held 6 bases outside the gene matches. The CDR3 region is CASSEKGTGFNQPQHF. DNA for the CDR3: TGTGCCAGCAGTGAGAAGGGGACAGGGTTCAATCAGCCCCAGCATTTT.

The chain uses TRBV27 and TRBJ1-1; 9 bases fit TRBD1. CDR3 length: 16 residues. CDR1 and CDR2 from the germline V gene are MNHEY and SMNVEV (reference sequence). Trimming removed 0 bases from V and 11 bases from J; junction bases left unmatched: 13. The CDR3 loop is CASSLSLPGQGNPAFF. CDR3 bases: TGTGCCAGCAGTTTATCCCTTCCTGGACAGGGGAATCCGGCTTTCTTT.

The chain is built from TRBV30 and TRBJ2-1, with 8 nucleotides matching TRBD2. There are 14 residues in the CDR3. CDR1 GTSNPN and CDR2 SVGIG come from the germline V gene (reference sequence). The V segment lost 2 bases and the J segment 7 bases; nucleotides outside the gene matches: 7. The CDR3 DNA reads TGTGCCTGGAGTTGGGCGGGAGGTTGGAATGAGCAGTTCTTC. Encoded protein: CAWSWAGGWNEQFF.

The V and J genes are TRBV9 and TRBJ1-2; the D gene is possibly TRBD1 (5 bases). The CDR3 covers 13 residues. V was cut by 3 bases and J by 2 bases, with 8 bases left in between. Germline V gene data show CDR1 as SGDLS and CDR2 as YYNGEE. The CDR3 nucleotides read TGTGCCAGCAGCGACAGGACCAACTATGGCTACACCTTC. Translated, it gives CASSDRTNYGYTF.

The chain couples TRBV9 to TRBJ2-5, with TRBD2 as a possible D gene (6 bases). The germline gives CDR1 SGDLS, CDR2 YYNGEE. This CDR3 has 14 residues. V lost 5 bases and J 5 bases, leaving 16 bases between the germline ends. The CDR3 nucleotides are TGTGCCAGCAGTTACTCGGGGGAGGCGGAGACCCAGTACTTC. Translation: CASSYSGEAETQYF.

The chain joins TRBV6-6 to TRBJ1-1; a possible D gene is TRBD1 (5 bases). CDR3 length: 14 amino acids. Germline assignment: CDR1 MNHNY and CDR2 SVGAGI (reference sequence). V shed 0 bases and J shed 1 base, with 6 bases lying between them. The CDR3 protein is CASSYSGGNTEAFF. Here the CDR3 DNA reads TGTGCCAGCAGTTACTCGGGGGGGAACACTGAAGCTTTCTTT.

The gene calls are TRBV5-4 and TRBJ2-3; 7 nucleotides match TRBD1. CDR3 length equals 14 residues. V gave up 6 bases and J gave up 3 bases; unmatched junction bases: 7. CDR1 SGHNT and CDR2 YYREEE come from the germline V gene (reference sequence). This chain's CDR3 is CASKPSRGTDTQYF. The CDR3 nucleotides read TGTGCCAGCAAACCTAGCAGGGGGACAGATACGCAGTATTTT.

The rearrangement links TRBV5-1 to TRBJ2-1; 11 bases map to TRBD2. The CDR3 loop spans 17 amino acids. The germline gives CDR1 SGHRS, CDR2 YFSETQ. Germline trimming cut 3 bases from V and 6 bases from J; bases unmatched to any gene: 11. The CDR3 sequence is CASSSLAGGPKGNEQFF. The CDR3, as DNA: TGCGCCAGCAGCTCGCTAGCGGGGGGCCCTAAAGGCAATGAGCAGTTCTTC.

This chain joins TRBV7-6 and TRBJ1-4; D is ambiguous. CDR1 and CDR2 (germline): SGHVS, FNYEAQ. V dropped 0 bases and J dropped 4 bases, with 6 bases sitting between them. The CDR3 runs 14 residues. CDR3 sequence: CASSLAGGNEKLFF. CDR3 in DNA: TGTGCCAGCAGCTTAGCGGGAGGTAATGAAAAACTGTTTTTT.

The chain has TRBV5-1 and TRBJ2-2; TRBD1 matches 9 bases. The ends lost 4 bases at V and 7 bases at J; junction bases unmatched: 8. This CDR3 region has 15 residues. Germline-derived CDR1 and CDR2 are SGHRS and YFSETQ. CDR3 in DNA: TGCGCCAGCAGCCGAACAGGGGGCGCGGGCGGGGAGCTGTTTTTT. This codes for CASSRTGGAGGELFF.

The chain carries TRBV5-4 and TRBJ1-2; D might be TRBD1 (6 bases). CDR1 and CDR2 from the germline V gene are SGHNT and YYREEE (reference sequence). V was clipped by 0 bases and J by 2 bases, with 11 bases between them. This CDR3 has 15 residues. CDR3 region: CASSLGEQGNYGYTF. For the CDR3, the DNA is TGTGCCAGCAGCTTGGGGGAACAGGGAAACTATGGCTACACCTTC.

This chain uses TRBV7-8 with TRBJ2-7, with 7 bases that match TRBD1. CDR3 size: 15 residues. Germline-derived CDR1 and CDR2 are SGHVS and FQNEAQ. J lost 3 bases, V lost 1 base, and 6 bases had no gene match. CDR3 protein: CASSLGEGAFYEQYF. For the CDR3, the DNA is TGTGCCAGCAGCTTAGGTGAGGGGGCCTTCTACGAGCAGTACTTC.

V is TRBV6-5 and J is TRBJ1-3; D not resolved. CDR3 length equals 14 residues. Trimming removed 6 bases from V and 6 bases from J, with 15 bases in between. Looked up from germline, CDR1 is MNHEY and CDR2 is SVGAGI. The CDR3 nucleotides read TGTGCCAGCAGGCCGGGAAGGTTATTAAACACCATATATTTT. This sequence encodes CASRPGRLLNTIYF.

The V call is TRBV5-1, the J call TRBJ1-1; 7 bases fit TRBD1. The CDR3 is 16 residues long. Germline V gene lookup returns CDR1 SGHRS and CDR2 YFSETQ. V shed 3 bases and J 3 bases; nucleotides not matched to a gene: 11. The DNA of the CDR3 is TGCGCCAGCAGCTCTAGATCGGACAGGAGATACACTGAAGCTTTCTTT. It codes for CASSSRSDRRYTEAFF. Using reference TRBV5-1 and TRBJ1-1 for the parts outside the CDR3, the full variable domain is KAGVTQTPRYLIKTRGQQVTLSCSPISGHRSVSWYQQTPGQGLQFLFEYFSETQRNKGNFPGRFSGRQFSNSRSEMNVSTLELGDSALYLCASSSRSDRRYTEAFFGQGTRLTVV.